Presented here are 19 T cell receptor beta chains from one specimen sequenced in a study of blood T cell repertoires in COVID-19 (TCRdb year 2020). The library came from the immunoSEQ multiplex PCR assay. Drawn from immuneACCESS, this table holds only the in-frame rearrangements with V and J called that TCRdb kept. Clones are partly lost; checked studies trace under half to an unresolved V gene and leave the rest unexplained. This sample gives 230,000 or so clones in total; about 86% of them show up just once. More than 6.5% of the sample goes to the ten largest clones. Sequencing was done on a sample of peripheral blood. These receptors came from a man aged 40-55 years with active or convalescent COVID-19.

The CDR3: CASLRTGRGGGYTF. In DNA form, the CDR3 reads TGTGCCAGCCTTAGGACAGGGCGGGGTGGTGGCTACACCTTC. The chain joins TRBV6-5 to TRBJ1-2, with 8 bases aligning to TRBD1. V shed 8 bases and J 7 bases; nucleotides not matched to a gene: 12. The CDR3 consists of 14 residues. Germline CDR1 MNHEY, CDR2 SVGAGI.

The gene calls are TRBV2 and TRBJ1-5, with 9 bases lining up with TRBD1. Unmatched junction bases numbered 2, after V lost 5 bases and J lost 0 bases. The CDR3 consists of 15 residues. Germline values: CDR1 SNHLY, CDR2 FYNNEI. CDR3 nucleotides: TGTGCCAGCAGTCCGGACAGGGGTAGCAATCAGCCCCAGCATTTT. As protein: CASSPDRGSNQPQHF.

The count of this clone is one. The rearrangement uses TRBV7-2 and TRBJ2-7; a weak D match, TRBD2 (6 bases). The length of the CDR3 is 17 residues. V lost 2 bases to trimming and J lost 2 bases, with 19 bases between them. Germline lookup yields CDR1 SGHTA and CDR2 FQGNSA. The CDR3 DNA reads TGTGCCAGCAGCTTAAATGAGGTGCGGAGGGGACCCTACGAGCAGTACTTC. The encoded protein is CASSLNEVRRGPYEQYF.

V and J are TRBV6-1 and TRBJ2-5; 8 bases agree with TRBD1. After removal of 1 base from V and 6 bases from J, the junction contained 4 bases not matched to a gene. Germline lookup yields CDR1 MNHNS and CDR2 SASEGT. The CDR3 consists of 14 residues. As DNA, the CDR3 is TGTGCCAGCAGTGAAGGGACAGGGAAGAAGACCCAGTACTTC. This encodes CASSEGTGKKTQYF.

The V gene is TRBV7-9, the J gene TRBJ1-1; no clear D. The V and J ends lost 5 bases and 4 bases respectively, with 8 bases between them. The length of the CDR3 is 12 residues. From germline, CDR1 is SEHNR and CDR2 FQNEAQ (reference sequence). The CDR3 loop reads CASSQGGTEAFF. The CDR3 DNA reads TGTGCCAGCAGCCAAGGCGGCACTGAAGCTTTCTTT.

The rearrangement joins TRBV7-3 to TRBJ1-5; TRBD1 is a possible D gene (6 bases). CDR1 is SGHTA, CDR2 FQGTGA, per germline. The CDR3 totals 13 residues. V gave up 9 bases and J gave up 3 bases, with 12 bases separating them. CDR3 residues: CARRRGTNQPQHF. CDR3 bases: TGTGCCAGACGAAGGGGGACCAATCAGCCCCAGCATTTT.

This clone has only a few counts. This rearrangement joins TRBV7-2 to TRBJ2-1; TRBD2 agrees at 7 bases. J gave up 9 bases and V 5 bases, and 10 bases lay outside the gene matches. CDR1 is SGHTA, CDR2 FQGNSA, per germline. The CDR3 sequence is 14 residues long. CDR3 DNA: TGTGCCAGCAGCCAGGGAGGGCCGCTACCTGAGCAGTTCTTC. Its protein product is CASSQGGPLPEQFF.

The V and J genes are TRBV3-1 (or the pseudogene TRBV3-2) and TRBJ1-2, with D possibly TRBD1 on 5 matching bases. V lost 0 bases and J 6 bases, leaving 11 bases between the germline ends. Germline V gives CDR1 LGHDT, CDR2 YNNKEL (reference sequence). CDR3 size: 14 residues. This CDR3 reads CASSQEGLYHGYTF. CDR3 nucleotide sequence: TGTGCCAGCAGCCAAGAGGGACTCTACCATGGCTACACCTTC.

This chain uses TRBV5-1 with TRBJ2-2, with TRBD1 identical over 10 bases. Germline lookup yields CDR1 SGHRS and CDR2 YFSETQ. This CDR3 contains 16 residues. J lost 2 bases, V lost 4 bases, and 5 bases had no gene match. Written as DNA, the CDR3 is TGCGCCAGCAGCGGGACAGGGGCCGCCAACACCGGGGAGCTGTTTTTT. It is translated as CASSGTGAANTGELFF.

The J gene is TRBJ1-4, the V gene TRBV29-1, with D perhaps matching TRBD1 (5 bases). Germline V lookup: CDR1 SQVTM, CDR2 ANQGSEA. V shed 7 bases and J shed 10 bases, with 25 bases lying between them. This CDR3 comprises 15 residues. The CDR3 spells CSAAGTEGDFGKLFF. The CDR3 DNA reads as TGCAGCGCCGCCGGGACGGAAGGGGACTTTGGAAAACTGTTTTTT. Based on the CDR3 plus reference TRBV29-1 and TRBJ1-4, the full variable domain is SAVISQKPSRDICQRGTSLTIQCQVDSQVTMMFWYRQQPGQSLTLIATANQGSEATYESGFVIDKFPISRPNLTFSTLTVSNMSPEDSSIYLCSAAGTEGDFGKLFFGSGTQLSVL.

The DNA for the CDR3 is TGTGCCAGCAGCTTAGCCTACGCTAGCGGGGTGCAAGAGACCCAGTACTTC. It translates to CASSLAYASGVQETQYF. The chain uses TRBV11-3 and TRBJ2-5, with TRBD2 matching over 9 bases. This CDR3 region has 17 residues. After removal of 1 base from V and 2 bases from J, the junction contained 8 bases not matched to a gene. Germline V gene data show CDR1 as SGHNT and CDR2 as YENEEA.

The V and J genes are TRBV5-1 and TRBJ2-1; TRBD1 agrees at 8 bases. Germline V gene sequence: CDR1 SGHRS, CDR2 YFSETQ. Trimming removed 3 bases from V and 7 bases from J; junction bases left unmatched: 0. This CDR3 contains 12 residues. CDR3 region: CASSWDRNEQFF. CDR3 coding DNA: TGCGCCAGCAGCTGGGACAGGAATGAGCAGTTCTTC.

This chain joins TRBV4-2 and TRBJ2-7; D gene unclear. CDR3 length equals 14 residues. V was trimmed by 1 base and J by 2 bases, leaving 9 bases between them. Germline V gene data show CDR1 as LGHNA and CDR2 as YNFKEQ. CDR3 nucleotides: TGTGCCAGCAGCCAAGTAAGCACCCCCTACGAGCAGTACTTC. Amino acid sequence: CASSQVSTPYEQYF.

The chain is built from TRBV10-3 and TRBJ2-7; 10 bases align to TRBD1. CDR1 ENHRY and CDR2 SYGVKD come from the germline V gene. The CDR3 is 15 amino acids. The V and J ends lost 4 bases and 0 bases, in that order; junction bases with no gene match: 3. The CDR3 bases are TGTGCCATCAGTGTAGGGACAGGGGACTCCTACGAGCAGTACTTC. It translates to CAISVGTGDSYEQYF.

This chain uses TRBV5-1 with TRBJ1-1, with 7 bases aligning to TRBD1. The germline V gene encodes CDR1 SGHRS and CDR2 YFSETQ. The CDR3 length is 13 residues. The V segment lost 4 bases and the J segment 4 bases; nucleotides outside the gene matches: 4. The CDR3 here is CASSPGQLTEAFF. The CDR3, as DNA: TGCGCCAGCAGCCCGGGACAGCTCACTGAAGCTTTCTTT.

The CDR3 region is CASALSGRVDEQYF. As DNA, the CDR3 is TGTGCCAGCGCACTAAGCGGGAGGGTCGACGAGCAGTACTTC. V usage is TRBV27 and J usage is TRBJ2-7; 10 positions agree with TRBD2. This CDR3 comprises 14 residues. Trimming removed 8 bases from V and 5 bases from J; junction bases left unmatched: 9. Germline CDR1 is MNHEY and CDR2 is SMNVEV (reference sequence).

The chain links TRBV11-2 to TRBJ1-2; D not certain. Deletions cut 4 bases from V and 6 bases from J, with 12 bases between. Germline values: CDR1 SGHAT, CDR2 FQNNGV. The length of the CDR3 is 13 residues. CDR3 nucleotides: TGTGCCAGCAGCTCCACGGACTTAAATGGCTACACCTTC. It is translated as CASSSTDLNGYTF. The variable domain in full, with the rest retrieved from reference TRBV11-2 and TRBJ1-2, is EAGVAQSPRYKIIEKRQSVAFWCNPISGHATLYWYQQILGQGPKLLIQFQNNGVVDDSQLPKDRFSAERLKGVDSTLKIQPAKLEDSAVYLCASSSTDLNGYTFGSGTRLTVV.

The chain uses TRBV19 and TRBJ1-4, with TRBD1 matching over 7 bases. Germline V gene sequence: CDR1 LNHDA, CDR2 SQIVND (reference sequence). The CDR3 is 12 residues long. Trimming at V came to 5 bases and at J to 7 bases, leaving 1 base not matched to a gene. The chain's CDR3 is CASSGDSEKLFF. CDR3 in DNA: TGTGCCAGTAGTGGGGACAGTGAAAAACTGTTTTTT. The full variable domain, completed using reference TRBV19 and TRBJ1-4, is DGGITQSPKYLFRKEGQNVTLSCEQNLNHDAMYWYRQDPGQGLRLIYYSQIVNDFQKGDIAEGYSVSREKKESFPLTVTSAQKNPTAFYLCASSGDSEKLFFGSGTQLSVL.

This clone was counted between two and nine times. J is TRBJ2-5 and V is TRBV13, with a tentative D call TRBD2 (6 bases). The CDR3 spans 13 residues. The germline V and J ends were trimmed by 2 bases and 5 bases, with 9 bases remaining between them. Germline assignment: CDR1 PRHDT and CDR2 FYEKMQ (reference sequence). As DNA, the CDR3 is TGTGCCAGCAGCTTAACTAGCTTGGAGACCCAGTACTTC. Its translation is CASSLTSLETQYF.